This T cell receptor (beta chain) was recovered during a study of T cell changes during pregnancy in multiple sclerosis. Only in-frame clones appear in the TCRdb table, and some are missing; sequencing was by immunoSEQ multiplex PCR. The sample yields approximately 44,000 clones, 90% to 95% seen once. This CDR3 is built from 13 residues. V was clipped by 1 base and J by 4 bases, with 7 bases between them. Per the germline V gene, CDR1 is LGHNA and CDR2 is YSLEER. The receptor was derived from a female donor with multiple sclerosis, enrolled in a pregnancy study. The starting material was CD4+ T cells from peripheral blood mononuclear cells, obtained before pregnancy. This chain uses TRBV4-3 with TRBJ1-2; unclear D gene. The CDR3 DNA reads as TGCGCCAGCAGCCAAGCGGAGTTCTATGGCTACACCTTC. Translating gives CASSQAEFYGYTF.